What follows are 21 T cell receptor beta chains derived from one specimen sequenced in a study of cytomegalovirus exposure and HLA in healthy donors. Primers: 60 Vbeta forward and 13 Jbeta reverse. The protocol was immunoSEQ multiplex PCR, while the TCRdb copy is restricted to in-frame clones and leaves out a portion. The sample yields over 250,000 clones, just over 70% seen once. Sequencing was performed on PBMCs. Every receptor here comes from a female donor in good health and CMV-seronegative.

The rearrangement links TRBV28 to TRBJ1-1, with TRBD1 as a possible D gene (5 bases). Per germline, CDR1 MDHEN and CDR2 SYDVKM. The CDR3 runs 15 residues. V was cut by 4 bases and J by 5 bases, with 17 bases left in between. The CDR3 region is CASSSPHRLWTEAFF. CDR3 coding DNA: TGTGCCAGCAGTTCCCCTCACAGGTTGTGGACTGAAGCTTTCTTT.

This clone was recorded a few times. The CDR3 DNA follows: TGTGCCAGCAGTGTTCGGGAGGGGAATACGCAGTATTTT. Protein sequence: CASSVREGNTQYF. This chain joins TRBV6-4 and TRBJ2-3; 8 bases are shared with TRBD2. V gave up 4 bases and J gave up 7 bases; unmatched junction bases: 4. This CDR3 comprises 13 residues. From germline, CDR1 is MRHNA and CDR2 SNTAGT.

The chain joins TRBV4-1 to TRBJ1-4; D is undetermined. The CDR3 is 14 amino acids. Germline CDR1 reads MGHRA; CDR2 reads YSYEKL. V lost 1 base to trimming and J lost 7 bases, with 10 bases between them. The CDR3 sequence is CASSQAPRGEKLFF. Here the CDR3 DNA reads TGCGCCAGCAGCCAAGCTCCGCGGGGTGAAAAACTGTTTTTT.

CDR3 sequence reads: CASSFTGVSEQYF. The CDR3, as DNA: TGTGCCAGCAGCTTTACAGGGGTAAGCGAGCAGTACTTC. This chain links TRBV5-8 with TRBJ2-7; 7 positions match TRBD1. With 2 bases clipped from V and 6 bases from J, the junction kept 5 bases outside the gene matches. The CDR3 contains 13 residues. The V gene's germline CDR1 is SGHTS and CDR2 YDEGEE.

V usage is TRBV10-2 and J usage is TRBJ1-2; TRBD1 agrees at 7 bases. Germline trimming cut 4 bases from V and 8 bases from J; bases unmatched to any gene: 7. The CDR3 runs to 13 residues. CDR1 and CDR2 (germline): WSHSY, SAAADI. CDR3 loop: CASSADRVGGYTF. The CDR3 DNA follows: TGCGCCAGCAGTGCCGACAGGGTGGGAGGCTACACCTTC.

The rearrangement joins TRBV20-1 to TRBJ2-7; TRBD1 might be the D (5 bases). This CDR3 has 11 residues. Per the germline V gene, CDR1 is DFQATT and CDR2 is SNEGSKA (reference sequence). The germline V and J ends were trimmed by 3 bases and 6 bases, with 9 bases remaining between them. In nucleotides, the CDR3 is TGCAGTGCTAGGGTAAGGGGCGAGCAGTACTTC. It is translated as CSARVRGEQYF.

The gene calls are TRBV5-4 and TRBJ1-1; TRBD1 matches 9 bases. The V gene end was trimmed by 1 base and the J gene end by 10 bases; junction bases not matched to a gene: 8. CDR3 size: 14 residues. Looked up from germline, CDR1 is SGHNT and CDR2 is YYREEE (reference sequence). CDR3 sequence: CASSLWTGTGRAFF. In DNA, the CDR3 is TGTGCCAGCAGCTTGTGGACGGGGACAGGGCGAGCTTTCTTT.

V and J are TRBV27 and TRBJ1-1; D gene unclear. This CDR3 comprises 12 residues. Germline-derived CDR1 and CDR2 are MNHEY and SMNVEV (reference sequence). Trimming pared 3 bases from V and 11 bases from J, leaving 13 bases between. This CDR3 is CASSFLGSEAFF. The CDR3 DNA reads TGTGCCAGCAGTTTTTTAGGGAGCGAGGCTTTCTTT.

In nucleotides, the CDR3 is TGCGCCAGCAGCTTGGAGGGAGGCGGGACAGGTACCTACGAGCAGTACTTC. Translating it yields CASSLEGGGTGTYEQYF. The chain recombines TRBV5-1 with TRBJ2-7; 8 bases map to TRBD1. Germline values: CDR1 SGHRS, CDR2 YFSETQ. The CDR3 is 17 residues long. The V segment lost 0 bases and the J segment 2 bases; nucleotides outside the gene matches: 10. The full variable domain, rest sourced from reference TRBV5-1 and TRBJ2-7, is KAGVTQTPRYLIKTRGQQVTLSCSPISGHRSVSWYQQTPGQGLQFLFEYFSETQRNKGNFPGRFSGRQFSNSRSEMNVSTLELGDSALYLCASSLEGGGTGTYEQYFGPGTRLTVT.

The chain links TRBV30 to TRBJ2-2; D might be TRBD1 (5 bases). CDR3 length equals 13 residues. Deletions cut 7 bases from V and 2 bases from J, with 11 bases between. The germline CDR1 and CDR2 sequences are GTSNPN and SVGIG (reference sequence). The CDR3 region is CASVQGNTGELFF. In DNA, the CDR3 is TGTGCCTCGGTGCAGGGAAACACCGGGGAGCTGTTTTTT.

J is TRBJ1-3 and V is TRBV5-1; 8 positions agree with TRBD1. This CDR3 is 16 amino acids long. Trimming removed 0 bases from V and 2 bases from J; junction bases left unmatched: 4. Germline V gives CDR1 SGHRS, CDR2 YFSETQ. The DNA for the CDR3 is TGCGCCAGCAGCTTGGGGACAGGGACAACTGGAAACACCATATATTTT. Encoded protein: CASSLGTGTTGNTIYF.

The V gene is TRBV5-1, the J gene TRBJ2-3; TRBD1 matches 8 bases. Germline values: CDR1 SGHRS, CDR2 YFSETQ. With V trimmed by 4 bases and J by 3 bases, 7 bases remained unmatched. This CDR3 is 15 amino acids long. The CDR3 protein is CASSPQDRATDTQYF. CDR3 bases: TGCGCCAGCAGCCCACAGGACAGGGCGACAGATACGCAGTATTTT.

The table lists this clone with a count of one. The V call is TRBV7-9, the J call TRBJ1-1; no reliable D call. The V end lost 2 bases, the J end lost 4 bases, and 14 bases lay between the germline ends. Germline V lookup: CDR1 SEHNR, CDR2 FQNEAQ (reference sequence). This CDR3 has 15 residues. The CDR3: CASSLRYMTATEAFF. The CDR3, as DNA: TGTGCCAGCAGCTTAAGGTATATGACTGCCACTGAAGCTTTCTTT.

The V gene is TRBV25-1, the J gene TRBJ1-1, with TRBD1 as a possible D gene (5 bases). The germline V gene has CDR1 MGHDK and CDR2 SYGVNS. The CDR3 is 15 amino acids. Trimming stripped 0 bases from V and 5 bases from J, with 13 bases between. The CDR3 protein is CASSEYRGVGTEAFF. The CDR3 nucleotides read TGTGCCAGCAGTGAATATCGGGGGGTGGGGACTGAAGCTTTCTTT.

The gene calls are TRBV19 and TRBJ2-7; D remains ambiguous. V was shortened by 5 bases and J by 2 bases, with 16 bases between the two germline ends. The CDR3 runs 15 residues. CDR1 LNHDA and CDR2 SQIVND come from the germline V gene (reference sequence). CDR3 in amino acids: CASSGRDTSPYEQYF. The CDR3 nucleotides are TGTGCCAGTAGTGGCAGAGACACGTCCCCCTACGAGCAGTACTTC.

The gene calls are TRBV6-1 and TRBJ2-1; 9 positions agree with TRBD1. The junction had 1 base not matched to a gene; V was cut back by 5 bases and J by 5 bases. The CDR3 extends over 13 amino acids. Germline V lookup: CDR1 MNHNS, CDR2 SASEGT. The CDR3 here is CASSRTGDNEQFF. The CDR3 DNA reads TGTGCCAGCAGTCGGACAGGGGACAATGAGCAGTTCTTC.

The table lists this clone with a count of one. The CDR3 region is CASSEGQYEQYF. The DNA of the CDR3 is TGTGCCAGCTCAGAGGGACAGTACGAGCAGTACTTC. The genes are TRBV18 and TRBJ2-7, with TRBD1 matching over 7 bases. Trimming took 5 bases from V and 4 from J; bases not matched to a gene: 2. Germline loops: CDR1 KGHSH, CDR2 LQKENI. This CDR3 has 12 residues.

The gene calls are TRBV18 and TRBJ2-2; tentatively, D is TRBD1 (5 bases). CDR1 is KGHSH and CDR2 is LQKENI in the germline V gene. The germline V and J ends were trimmed by 5 bases and 2 bases, with 15 bases remaining between them. The CDR3 sequence is 16 residues long. CDR3 residues: CASSSTPQGNTGELFF. The CDR3 region has the DNA TGTGCCAGCTCATCGACCCCTCAGGGCAACACCGGGGAGCTGTTTTTT.

This clone showed up just once. The chain carries TRBV6-6 and TRBJ1-1, with D unresolved. The CDR3 runs 13 residues. Trimming removed 11 bases from V and 0 bases from J, with 13 bases in between. In germline, CDR1 is MNHNY, CDR2 SVGAGI (reference sequence). In DNA form, the CDR3 reads TGTGCCTATAGCGGGCAGATGAACACTGAAGCTTTCTTT. Translation gives CAYSGQMNTEAFF.

V gene TRBV6-5 combines with J gene TRBJ2-2; 11 nucleotides line up with TRBD2. In germline, CDR1 is MNHEY, CDR2 SVGAGI. After removal of 6 bases from V and 6 bases from J, the junction contained 3 bases not matched to a gene. This CDR3 comprises 14 residues. CDR3 sequence: CASSPGLAAGELFF. DNA of the CDR3: TGTGCCAGCAGCCCGGGACTAGCGGCCGGGGAGCTGTTTTTT.

The genes are TRBV6-1 and TRBJ1-5, with TRBD1 identical over 8 bases. There are 16 residues in the CDR3. V was pared by 4 bases and J by 3 bases, with 8 bases of the junction left unmatched. Germline-derived CDR1 and CDR2 are MNHNS and SASEGT. The CDR3 protein is CASSAGTGKTNQPQHF. CDR3 coding DNA: TGTGCCAGCAGTGCTGGGACAGGAAAAACCAATCAGCCCCAGCATTTT.